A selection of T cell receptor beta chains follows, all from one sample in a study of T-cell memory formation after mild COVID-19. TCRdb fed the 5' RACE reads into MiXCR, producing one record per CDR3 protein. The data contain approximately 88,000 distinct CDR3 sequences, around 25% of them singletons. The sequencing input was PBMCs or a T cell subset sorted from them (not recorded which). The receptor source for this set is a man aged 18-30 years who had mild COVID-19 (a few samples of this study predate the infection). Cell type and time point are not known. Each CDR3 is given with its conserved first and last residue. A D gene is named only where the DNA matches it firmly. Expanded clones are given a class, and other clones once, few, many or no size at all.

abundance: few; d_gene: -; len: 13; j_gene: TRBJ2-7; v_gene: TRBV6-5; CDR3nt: TGTGCCAGTTCAGGGGCACGGGTCTACGAGCAGTACTTC; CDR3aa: CASSGARVYEQYF
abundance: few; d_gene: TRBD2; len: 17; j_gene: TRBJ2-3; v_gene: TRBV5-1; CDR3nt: TGCGCCAGCAGCTTGTTCATCGCGGGGGGAAGCACAGATACGCAGTATTTT; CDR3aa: CASSLFIAGGSTDTQYF
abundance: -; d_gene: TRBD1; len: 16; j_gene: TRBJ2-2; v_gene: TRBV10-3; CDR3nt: TGTGCCATCAGTCTCGGCTGGACAGGGGGTACCGGGGAGCTGTTTTTT; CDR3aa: CAISLGWTGGTGELFF
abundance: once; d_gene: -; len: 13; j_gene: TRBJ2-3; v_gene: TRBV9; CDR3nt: TGTGCCAGCAGCGTAGACGGGGAAGATACGCAGTATTTT; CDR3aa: CASSVDGEDTQYF
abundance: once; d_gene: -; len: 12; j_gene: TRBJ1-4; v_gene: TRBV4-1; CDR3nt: TGCGCCAGCAGTCACCTCGGTGAAAAACTGTTTTTT; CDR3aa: CASSHLGEKLFF
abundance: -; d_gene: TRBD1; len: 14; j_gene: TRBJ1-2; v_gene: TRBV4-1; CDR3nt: TGCGCCAGCAGCCAGACCGGGACAGGGTATGGCTACACCTTC; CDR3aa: CASSQTGTGYGYTF
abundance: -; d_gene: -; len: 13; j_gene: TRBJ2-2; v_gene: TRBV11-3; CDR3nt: TGTGCCAGCAGCTTATCTCCCACCGGGGAGCTGTTTTTT; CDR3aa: CASSLSPTGELFF
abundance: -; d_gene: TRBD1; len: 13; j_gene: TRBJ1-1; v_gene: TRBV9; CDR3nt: TGTGCCAGCAGCACAGGGGGCGGCACTGAAGCTTTCTTT; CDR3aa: CASSTGGGTEAFF
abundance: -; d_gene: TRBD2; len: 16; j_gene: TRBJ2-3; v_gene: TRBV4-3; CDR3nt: TGCGCCAGCAGCCAAGTTACTAGCGGATTCACAGATACGCAGTATTTT; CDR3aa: CASSQVTSGFTDTQYF
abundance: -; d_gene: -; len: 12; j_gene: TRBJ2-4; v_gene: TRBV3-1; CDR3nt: TGTGCCAGCAGCCAAGATAGCCGGGAACGGTACTTC; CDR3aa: CASSQDSRERYF